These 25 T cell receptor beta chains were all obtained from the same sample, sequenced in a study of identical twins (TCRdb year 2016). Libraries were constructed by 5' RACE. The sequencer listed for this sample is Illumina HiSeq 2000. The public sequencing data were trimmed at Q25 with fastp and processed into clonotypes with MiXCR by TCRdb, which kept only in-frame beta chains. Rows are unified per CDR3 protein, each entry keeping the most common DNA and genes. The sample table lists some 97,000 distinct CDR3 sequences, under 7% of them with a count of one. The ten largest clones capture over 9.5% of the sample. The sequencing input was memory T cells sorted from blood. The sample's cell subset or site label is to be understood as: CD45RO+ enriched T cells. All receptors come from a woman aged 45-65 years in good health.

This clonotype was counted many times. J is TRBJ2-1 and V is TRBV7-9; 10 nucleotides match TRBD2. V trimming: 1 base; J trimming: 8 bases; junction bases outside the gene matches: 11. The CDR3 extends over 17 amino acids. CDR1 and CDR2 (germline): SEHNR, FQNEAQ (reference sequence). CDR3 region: CASSLGVGLAALHEQFF. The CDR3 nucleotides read TGTGCCAGCAGCTTAGGCGTAGGACTAGCGGCTTTGCATGAGCAGTTCTTC.

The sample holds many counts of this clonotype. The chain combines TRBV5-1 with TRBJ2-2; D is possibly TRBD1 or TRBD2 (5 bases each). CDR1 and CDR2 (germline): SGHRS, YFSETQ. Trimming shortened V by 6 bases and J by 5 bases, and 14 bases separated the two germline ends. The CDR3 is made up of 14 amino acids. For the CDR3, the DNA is TGCGCCAGCAAGGAGACGAGGGGTACCGGGGAGCTGTTTTTT. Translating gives CASKETRGTGELFF.

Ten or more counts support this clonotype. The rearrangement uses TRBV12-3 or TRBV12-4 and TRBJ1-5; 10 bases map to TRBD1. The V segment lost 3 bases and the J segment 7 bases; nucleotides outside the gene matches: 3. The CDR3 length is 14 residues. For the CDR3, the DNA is TGTGCCAGCAGTTTCGGGACAGGGGTCCAGCCCCAGCATTTT. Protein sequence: CASSFGTGVQPQHF.

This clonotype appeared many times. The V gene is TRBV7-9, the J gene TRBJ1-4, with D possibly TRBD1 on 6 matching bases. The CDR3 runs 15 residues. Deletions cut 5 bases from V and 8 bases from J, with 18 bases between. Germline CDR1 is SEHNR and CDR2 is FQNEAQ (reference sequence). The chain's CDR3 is CASSPGGGRGEKLFF. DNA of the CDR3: TGTGCCAGCAGCCCAGGCGGGGGCCGGGGGGAAAAACTGTTTTTT.

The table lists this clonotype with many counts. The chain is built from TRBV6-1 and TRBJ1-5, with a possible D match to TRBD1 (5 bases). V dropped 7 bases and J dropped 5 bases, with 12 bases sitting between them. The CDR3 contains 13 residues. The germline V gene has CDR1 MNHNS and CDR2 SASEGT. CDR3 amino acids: CASTKTVDQPQHF. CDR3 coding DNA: TGTGCCAGCACAAAGACAGTTGATCAGCCCCAGCATTTT.

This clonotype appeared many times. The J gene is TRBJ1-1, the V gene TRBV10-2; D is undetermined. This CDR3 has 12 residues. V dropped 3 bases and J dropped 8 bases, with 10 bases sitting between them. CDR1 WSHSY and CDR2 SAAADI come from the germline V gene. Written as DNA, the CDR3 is TGCGCCAGCAGTGACCCCAGATGGGAAGCTTTCTTT. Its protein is CASSDPRWEAFF.

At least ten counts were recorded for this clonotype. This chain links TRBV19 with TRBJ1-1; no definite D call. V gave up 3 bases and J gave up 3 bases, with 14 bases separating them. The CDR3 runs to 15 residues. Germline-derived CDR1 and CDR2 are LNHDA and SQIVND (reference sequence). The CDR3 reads CASSINPGGYTEAFF. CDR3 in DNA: TGTGCCAGTAGTATCAATCCGGGAGGTTACACTGAAGCTTTCTTT.

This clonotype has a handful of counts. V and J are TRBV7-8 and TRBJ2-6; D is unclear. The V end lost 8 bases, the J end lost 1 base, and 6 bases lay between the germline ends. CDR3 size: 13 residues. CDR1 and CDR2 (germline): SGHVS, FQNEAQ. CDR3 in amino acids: CASRSSGANVLTF. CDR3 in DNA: TGTGCCAGCCGATCTTCTGGGGCCAACGTCCTGACTTTC.

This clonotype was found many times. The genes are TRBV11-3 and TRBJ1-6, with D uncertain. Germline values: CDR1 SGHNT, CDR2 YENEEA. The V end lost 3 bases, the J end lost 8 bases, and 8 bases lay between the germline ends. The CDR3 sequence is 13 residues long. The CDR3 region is CASSFEQHSPLHF. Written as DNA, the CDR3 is TGTGCCAGCAGCTTTGAGCAGCATTCACCCCTCCACTTT.

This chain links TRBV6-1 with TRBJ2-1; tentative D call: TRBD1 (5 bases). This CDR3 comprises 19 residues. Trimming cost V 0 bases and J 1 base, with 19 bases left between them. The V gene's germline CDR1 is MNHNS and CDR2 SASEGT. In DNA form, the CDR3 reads TGTGCCAGCAGTGAAGCGGGGCAGGGATCCGGTAAATCCTACAATGAGCAGTTCTTC. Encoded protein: CASSEAGQGSGKSYNEQFF.

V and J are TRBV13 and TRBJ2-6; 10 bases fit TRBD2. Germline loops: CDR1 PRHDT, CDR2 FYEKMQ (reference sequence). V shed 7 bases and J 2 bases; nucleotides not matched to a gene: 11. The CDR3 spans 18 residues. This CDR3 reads CASTSASGRNAGANVLTF. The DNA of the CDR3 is TGTGCCAGCACCTCGGCTAGCGGGAGAAATGCTGGGGCCAACGTCCTGACTTTC.

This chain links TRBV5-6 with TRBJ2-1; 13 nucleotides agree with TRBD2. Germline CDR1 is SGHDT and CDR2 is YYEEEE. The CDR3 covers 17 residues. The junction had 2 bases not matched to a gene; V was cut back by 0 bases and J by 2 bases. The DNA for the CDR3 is TGTGCCAGCAGCTTGGTGGGGACTAGCGGGACCTACAATGAGCAGTTCTTC. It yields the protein CASSLVGTSGTYNEQFF.

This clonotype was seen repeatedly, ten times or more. The CDR3 sequence: CSASPTSGYTF. The CDR3 bases are TGCAGTGCTAGCCCCACTAGCGGCTACACCTTC. The chain is built from TRBV20-1 and TRBJ1-2; D remains ambiguous. The germline V gene encodes CDR1 DFQATT and CDR2 SNEGSKA (reference sequence). The length of the CDR3 is 11 residues. V was trimmed by 3 bases and J by 8 bases, leaving 10 bases between them.

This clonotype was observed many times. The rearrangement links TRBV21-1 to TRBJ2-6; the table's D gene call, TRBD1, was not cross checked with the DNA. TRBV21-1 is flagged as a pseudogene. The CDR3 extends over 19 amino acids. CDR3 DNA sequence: TGTGCCAGCAGCAAAGCCCAGGGACAGGGAGCTTCTGGGGCCAACGTCCTGACTTTC. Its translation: CASSKAQGQGASGANVLTF.

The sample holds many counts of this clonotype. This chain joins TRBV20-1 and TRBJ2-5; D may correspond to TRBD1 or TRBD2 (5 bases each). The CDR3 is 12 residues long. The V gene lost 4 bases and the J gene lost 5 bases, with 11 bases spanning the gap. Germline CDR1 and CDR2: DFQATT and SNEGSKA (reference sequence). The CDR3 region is CSAIDRGETQYF. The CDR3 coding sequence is TGCAGTGCTATCGACAGAGGGGAGACCCAGTACTTC.

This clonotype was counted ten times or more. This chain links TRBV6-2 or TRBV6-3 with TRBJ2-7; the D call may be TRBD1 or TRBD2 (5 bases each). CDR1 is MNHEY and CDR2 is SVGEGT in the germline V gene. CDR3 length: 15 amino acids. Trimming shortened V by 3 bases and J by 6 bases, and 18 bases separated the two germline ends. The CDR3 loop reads CASSYYGANNREQYF. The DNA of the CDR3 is TGTGCCAGCAGTTATTACGGGGCTAATAACCGCGAGCAGTACTTC.

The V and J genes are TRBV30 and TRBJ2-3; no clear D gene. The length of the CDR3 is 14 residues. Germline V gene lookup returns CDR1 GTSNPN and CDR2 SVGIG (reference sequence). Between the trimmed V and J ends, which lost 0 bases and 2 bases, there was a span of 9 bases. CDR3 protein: CAWSVQEFTDTQYF. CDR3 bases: TGTGCCTGGAGTGTACAAGAGTTCACAGATACGCAGTATTTT.

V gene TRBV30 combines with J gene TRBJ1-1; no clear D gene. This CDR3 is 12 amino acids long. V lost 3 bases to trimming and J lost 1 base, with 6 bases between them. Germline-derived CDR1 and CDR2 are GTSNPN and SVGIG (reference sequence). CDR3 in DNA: TGTGCCTGGAGCGATGGGAACACTGAAGCTTTCTTT. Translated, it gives CAWSDGNTEAFF. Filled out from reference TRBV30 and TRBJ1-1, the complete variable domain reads SQTIHQWPATLVQPVGSPLSLECTVEGTSNPNLYWYRQAAGRGLQLLFYSVGIGQISSEVPQNLSASRPQDRQFILSSKKLLLSDSGFYLCAWSDGNTEAFFGQGTRLTVV.

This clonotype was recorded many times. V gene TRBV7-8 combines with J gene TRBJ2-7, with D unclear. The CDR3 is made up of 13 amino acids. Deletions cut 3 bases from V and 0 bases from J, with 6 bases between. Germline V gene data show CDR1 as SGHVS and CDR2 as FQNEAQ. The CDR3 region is CASSLESSYEQYF. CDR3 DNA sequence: TGTGCCAGCAGCTTGGAGAGCTCCTACGAGCAGTACTTC.

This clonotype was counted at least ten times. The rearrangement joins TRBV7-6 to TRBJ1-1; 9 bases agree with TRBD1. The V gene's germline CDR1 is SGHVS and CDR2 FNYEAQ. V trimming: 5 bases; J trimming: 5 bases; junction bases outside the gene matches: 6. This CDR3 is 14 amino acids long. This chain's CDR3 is CASSISTGGTEAFF. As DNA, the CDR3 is TGTGCCAGCAGCATCTCGACAGGGGGTACTGAAGCTTTCTTT.

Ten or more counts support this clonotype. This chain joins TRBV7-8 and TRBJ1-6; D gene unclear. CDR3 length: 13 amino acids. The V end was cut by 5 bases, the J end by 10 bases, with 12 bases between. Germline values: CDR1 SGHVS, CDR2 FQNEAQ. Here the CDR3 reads CASSPMGLSPLHF. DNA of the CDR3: TGTGCCAGCAGCCCCATGGGGTTGTCACCCCTCCACTTT.

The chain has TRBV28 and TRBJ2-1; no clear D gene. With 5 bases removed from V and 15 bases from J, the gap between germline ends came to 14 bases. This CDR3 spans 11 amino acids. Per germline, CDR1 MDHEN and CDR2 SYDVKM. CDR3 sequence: CASSLQTALFF. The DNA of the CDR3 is TGTGCCAGCAGTCTCCAAACTGCCTTGTTCTTC. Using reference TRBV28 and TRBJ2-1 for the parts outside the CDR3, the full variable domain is DVKVTQSSRYLVKRTGEKVFLECVQDMDHENMFWYRQDPGLGLRLIYFSYDVKMKEKGDIPEGYSVSREKKERFSLILESASTNQTSMYLCASSLQTALFFGPGTRLTVL.

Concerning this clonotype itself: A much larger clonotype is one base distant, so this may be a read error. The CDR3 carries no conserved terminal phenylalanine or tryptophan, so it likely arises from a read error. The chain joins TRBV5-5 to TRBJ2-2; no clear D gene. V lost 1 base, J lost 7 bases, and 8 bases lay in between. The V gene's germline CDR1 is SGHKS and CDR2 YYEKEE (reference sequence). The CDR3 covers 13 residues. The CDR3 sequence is CASSLMELGELFY. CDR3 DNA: TGTGCCAGCAGCTTGATGGAGCTCGGGGAGCTGTTTTAT.

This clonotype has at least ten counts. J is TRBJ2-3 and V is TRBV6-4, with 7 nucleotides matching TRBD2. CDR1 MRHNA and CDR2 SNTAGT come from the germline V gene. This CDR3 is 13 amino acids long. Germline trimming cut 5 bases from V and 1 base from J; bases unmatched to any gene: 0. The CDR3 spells CASSTSGTDTQYF. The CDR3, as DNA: TGTGCCAGCAGTACTAGCGGCACAGATACGCAGTATTTT.

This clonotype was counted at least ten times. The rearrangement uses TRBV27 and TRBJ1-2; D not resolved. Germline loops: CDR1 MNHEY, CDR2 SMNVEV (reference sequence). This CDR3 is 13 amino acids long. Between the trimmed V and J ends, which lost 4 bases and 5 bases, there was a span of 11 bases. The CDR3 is CASSSVRDYGYTF. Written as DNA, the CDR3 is TGTGCCAGCAGTTCCGTTAGGGATTATGGCTACACCTTC.